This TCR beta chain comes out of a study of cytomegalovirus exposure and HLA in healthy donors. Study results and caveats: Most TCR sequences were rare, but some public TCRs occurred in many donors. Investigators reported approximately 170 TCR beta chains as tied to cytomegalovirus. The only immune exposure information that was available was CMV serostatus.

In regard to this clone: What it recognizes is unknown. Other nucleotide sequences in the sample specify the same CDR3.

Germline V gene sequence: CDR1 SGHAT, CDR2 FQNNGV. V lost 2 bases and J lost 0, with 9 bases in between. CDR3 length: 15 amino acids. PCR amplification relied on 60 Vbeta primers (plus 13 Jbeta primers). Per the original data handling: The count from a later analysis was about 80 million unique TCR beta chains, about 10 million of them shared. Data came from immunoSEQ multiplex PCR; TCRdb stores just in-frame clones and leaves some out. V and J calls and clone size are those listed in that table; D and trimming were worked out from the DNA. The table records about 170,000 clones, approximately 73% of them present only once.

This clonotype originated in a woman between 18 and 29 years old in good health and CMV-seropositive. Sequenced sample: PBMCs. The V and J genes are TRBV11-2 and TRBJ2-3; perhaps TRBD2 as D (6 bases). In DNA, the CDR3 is TGTGCCAGCAGCTTATCTGGGGGGAGCACAGATACGCAGTATTTT. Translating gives CASSLSGGSTDTQYF.